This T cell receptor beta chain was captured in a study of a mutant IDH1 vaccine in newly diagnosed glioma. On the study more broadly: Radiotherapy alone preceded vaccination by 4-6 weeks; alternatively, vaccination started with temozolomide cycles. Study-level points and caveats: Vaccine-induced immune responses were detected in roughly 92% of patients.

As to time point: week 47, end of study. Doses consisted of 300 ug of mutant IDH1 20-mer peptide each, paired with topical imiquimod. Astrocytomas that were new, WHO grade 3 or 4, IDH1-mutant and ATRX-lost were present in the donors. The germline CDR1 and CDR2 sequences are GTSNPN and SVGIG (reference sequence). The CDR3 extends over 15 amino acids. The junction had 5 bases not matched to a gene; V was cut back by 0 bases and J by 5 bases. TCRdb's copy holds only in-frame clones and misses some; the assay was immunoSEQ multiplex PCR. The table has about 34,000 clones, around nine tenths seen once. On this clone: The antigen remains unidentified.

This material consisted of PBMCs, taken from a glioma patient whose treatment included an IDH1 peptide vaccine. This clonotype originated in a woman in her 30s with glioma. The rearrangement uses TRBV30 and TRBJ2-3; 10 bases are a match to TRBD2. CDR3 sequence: CAWSVRAGGKDTQYF. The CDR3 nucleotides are TGTGCCTGGAGTGTCAGAGCGGGGGGGAAAGATACGCAGTATTTT.